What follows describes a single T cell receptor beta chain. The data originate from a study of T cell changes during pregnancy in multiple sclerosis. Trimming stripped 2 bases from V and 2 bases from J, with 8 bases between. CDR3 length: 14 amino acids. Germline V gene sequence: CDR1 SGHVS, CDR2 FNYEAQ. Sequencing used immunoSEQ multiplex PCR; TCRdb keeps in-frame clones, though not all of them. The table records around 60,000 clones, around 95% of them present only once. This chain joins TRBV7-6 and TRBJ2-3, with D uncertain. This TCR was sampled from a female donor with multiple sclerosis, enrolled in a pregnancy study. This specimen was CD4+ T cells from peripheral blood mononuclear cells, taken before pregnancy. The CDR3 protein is CASSLLLITDTQYF. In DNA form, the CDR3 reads TGTGCCAGCAGCTTACTCTTAATCACAGATACGCAGTATTTT. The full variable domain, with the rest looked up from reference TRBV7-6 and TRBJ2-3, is GAGVSQSPRYKVTKRGQDVALRCDPISGHVSLYWYRQALGQGPEFLTYFNYEAQQDKSGLPNDRFSAERPEGSISTLTIQRTEQRDSAMYRCASSLLLITDTQYFGPGTRLTVL.